One sample yielded the 14 T cell receptor beta chains listed below, sequenced in a study of T cells in Graves' hyperthyroidism and ophthalmopathy. Authors of the study amplified TCR beta CDR3 regions from RNA transcripts. The HTBI primer set served for first-round RT-PCR of the TCR CDR3. TCRdb independently ran MiXCR on the multiplex PCR reads; one entry per CDR3 protein. Of 360,000 or so distinct CDR3 sequences detected, about 16% appear once; the ten largest clones hold roughly a fifth. Sequencing was done on a sample of blood. The receptors shown here come from a woman aged 55-70 years with Graves' ophthalmopathy.

In its sample, this clonotype was seen many times. The V gene is TRBV18, the J gene TRBJ2-5, with D unresolved. Trimming stripped 3 bases from V and 1 base from J, with 9 bases between. The CDR3 is 14 amino acids. The germline V gene encodes CDR1 KGHSH and CDR2 LQKENI. This CDR3 reads CASSPNKGQETQYF. The CDR3, as DNA: TGTGCCAGCTCACCTAACAAGGGCCAAGAGACCCAGTACTTC.

This clonotype occurred many times. The V gene is TRBV28, the J gene TRBJ2-1, with D tentatively TRBD1 (6 bases). Trimming took off 6 bases at V and 8 bases at J, with 17 bases between the two ends. The CDR3 length is 14 residues. Per germline, CDR1 MDHEN and CDR2 SYDVKM. CDR3 nucleotide sequence: TGTGCCAGCAGCTGGGGGCAGGGGTCTTATGAGCAGTTCTTC. This sequence encodes CASSWGQGSYEQFF.

This clonotype occurred a few times. The V call is TRBV28, the J call TRBJ2-4; 11 bases are a match to TRBD2. The CDR3 sequence is 19 residues long. CDR1 and CDR2 (germline): MDHEN, SYDVKM. J lost 1 base, V lost 2 bases, and 10 bases had no gene match. The CDR3 is CASSLRLLAGARAKNIQYF. In DNA form, the CDR3 reads TGTGCCAGCAGTTTACGATTACTAGCGGGAGCCCGGGCCAAAAACATTCAGTACTTC.

The gene calls are TRBV4-1 and TRBJ2-1; tentatively, D is TRBD2 (5 bases). The V gene lost 5 bases and the J gene lost 1 base, with 15 bases spanning the gap. Germline CDR1 MGHRA, CDR2 YSYEKL. The CDR3 contains 16 residues. CDR3 region: CASSRSSSLSYNEQFF. CDR3 nucleotide sequence: TGCGCCAGCAGCAGATCTAGCTCCTTATCCTACAATGAGCAGTTCTTC.

There are many counts of this clonotype. The chain uses TRBV28 and TRBJ2-3; D possibly uses TRBD1 or TRBD2 (6 bases each). The length of the CDR3 is 14 residues. Germline-derived CDR1 and CDR2 are MDHEN and SYDVKM. Trimming removed 5 bases at V and 6 bases at J, with 15 bases between. DNA of the CDR3: TGTGCCAGCAGTCTACCTACAGGGACTGATACGCAGTATTTT. Translated: CASSLPTGTDTQYF.

This clonotype was seen more than once but under ten times. The chain joins TRBV25-1 to TRBJ2-7; TRBD2 matches 9 bases. Germline CDR1 MGHDK, CDR2 SYGVNS. J lost 6 bases, V lost 6 bases, and 12 bases had no gene match. This CDR3 has 15 amino acids. For the CDR3, the DNA is TGTGCCAGCAGCCCGAATCGGGTGACTAGCGGCGAGCAGTACTTC. Its translation is CASSPNRVTSGEQYF.

This clonotype was counted at least ten times. This sequence joins TRBV12-3 or TRBV12-4 and TRBJ2-1; no definite D call. The CDR3 is 14 amino acids. Between the trimmed V and J ends, which lost 5 bases and 2 bases, there was a span of 10 bases. The CDR3 DNA sequence: TGTGCCAGCAGTCCCCCCCCCACCTACAATGAGCAGTTCTTC. It codes for CASSPPPTYNEQFF.

This clonotype was detected many times. V and J are TRBV24-1 and TRBJ2-3, with 12 nucleotides matching TRBD2. Trimming cost V 4 bases and J 4 bases; bases outside gene matches: 5. The length of the CDR3 is 16 residues. Germline V CDR1 and CDR2: KGHDR, SFDVKD. CDR3 bases: TGTGCCACCAGTGACCCGACTAGCGGGAGCGCAGATACGCAGTATTTT. This gives the protein CATSDPTSGSADTQYF.

This chain connects TRBV5-6 to TRBJ2-1; TRBD2 matches 14 bases. CDR1 SGHDT and CDR2 YYEEEE come from the germline V gene. CDR3 length equals 17 residues. Germline trimming cut 4 bases from V and 5 bases from J; bases unmatched to any gene: 8. CDR3 bases: TGTGCCAGCAGCCTATGGACTAGCGGGAGGACAAACAATGAGCAGTTCTTC. Protein product: CASSLWTSGRTNNEQFF.

This clonotype occurred many times. The V call is TRBV2, the J call TRBJ1-6; the D is unclear. V lost 1 base, J lost 0 bases, and 7 bases lay in between. There are 16 residues in the CDR3. From germline, CDR1 is SNHLY and CDR2 FYNNEI. Here the CDR3 reads CASSEESRSYNSPLHF. The CDR3, as DNA: TGTGCCAGCAGTGAAGAGAGTCGCTCCTATAATTCACCCCTCCACTTT.

The genes are TRBV15 and TRBJ1-2; no clear D. V was pared by 0 bases and J by 7 bases, with 15 bases between. This CDR3 contains 15 residues. The V gene's germline CDR1 is LNHNV and CDR2 YYDKDF (reference sequence). The CDR3 loop is CATSRDIQPGVGYTF. Written as DNA, the CDR3 is TGTGCCACCAGCAGAGACATCCAGCCTGGAGTTGGCTACACCTTC.

The chain uses TRBV7-3 and TRBJ1-6, with D maybe TRBD1 (6 bases). The CDR3 is made up of 15 amino acids. Trimming removed 2 bases from V and 6 bases from J, with 11 bases in between. The germline CDR1 and CDR2 sequences are SGHTA and FQGTGA. The chain's CDR3 is CASSLRGGSNSPLHF. CDR3 in DNA: TGTGCCAGCAGCTTACGAGGGGGTAGTAATTCACCCCTCCACTTT.

This clonotype was detected many times. This chain links TRBV11-2 with TRBJ1-5; 8 bases line up with TRBD1. Germline trimming cut 5 bases from V and 5 bases from J; bases unmatched to any gene: 8. Germline-derived CDR1 and CDR2 are SGHAT and FQNNGV. The CDR3 is made up of 15 amino acids. The CDR3, as DNA: TGTGCCAGCAGCGAAGGACAGGGTTCATATCAGCCCCAGCATTTT. Protein sequence: CASSEGQGSYQPQHF.

This clonotype showed up just once. The gene calls are TRBV28 and TRBJ2-7; 7 bases align to TRBD2. The length of the CDR3 is 15 residues. Germline V gene data show CDR1 as MDHEN and CDR2 as SYDVKM. Trimming took 7 bases from V and 2 from J; bases not matched to a gene: 11. CDR3 protein: CASKTSGTTPYEQYF. The DNA for the CDR3 is TGTGCCAGCAAGACCTCCGGGACTACTCCCTACGAGCAGTACTTC.